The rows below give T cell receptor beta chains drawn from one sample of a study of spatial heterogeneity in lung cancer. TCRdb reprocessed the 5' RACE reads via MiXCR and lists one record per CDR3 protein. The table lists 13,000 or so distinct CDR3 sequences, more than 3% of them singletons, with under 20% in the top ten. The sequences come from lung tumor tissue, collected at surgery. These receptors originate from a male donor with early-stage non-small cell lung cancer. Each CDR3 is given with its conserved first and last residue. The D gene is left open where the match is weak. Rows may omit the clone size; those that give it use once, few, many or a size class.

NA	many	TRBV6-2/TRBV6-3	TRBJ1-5	TGTGCCAGCAGCCAAGGGGGGCATAGCAATCAGCCCCAGCATTTT	CASSQGGHSNQPQHF
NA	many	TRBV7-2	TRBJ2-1	TGTGCCAGCAGCTTAGTGTCAACAAATGAGCAGTTCTTC	CASSLVSTNEQFF
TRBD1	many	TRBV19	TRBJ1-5	TGTGCCAGTAGTACCGGGACAGGGGGCAAGCAGCCCCAGCATTTT	CASSTGTGGKQPQHF
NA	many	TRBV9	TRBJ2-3	TGTGCCAGCAGCGTAAATCCGCGGAGCACAGATACGCAGTATTTT	CASSVNPRSTDTQYF
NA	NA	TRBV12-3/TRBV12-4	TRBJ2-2	TGTGCCATCACTTCCGGGGGGCTGGAGCTGTTTTTT	CAITSGGLELFF
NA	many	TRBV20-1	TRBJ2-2	TGCAGTGCTGACGCCTTTGGGCAGGGAATTTGGACCGGGGAGCTGTTTTTT	CSADAFGQGIWTGELFF
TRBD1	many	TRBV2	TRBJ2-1	TGTGCCAGCGTGGGACAGGGAGTTCACAATGAGCAGTTCTTC	CASVGQGVHNEQFF
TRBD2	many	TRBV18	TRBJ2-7	TGTGCCAGCTCACCCAATCCACTAGCGGCCAACAGGCCCGAGCAGTACTTC	CASSPNPLAANRPEQYF
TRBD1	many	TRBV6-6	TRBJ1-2	TGTGCCAGCACCCCCCCCGCGGGACAGGGTGACTATGGCTACACCTTC	CASTPPAGQGDYGYTF
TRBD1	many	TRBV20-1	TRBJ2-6	TGCAGTGCTTTCTACAGGGGGTTCTCTGGGGCCAACGTCCTGACTTTC	CSAFYRGFSGANVLTF
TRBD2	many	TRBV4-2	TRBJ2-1	TGTGCCAGCAGCCAATACCTTAGCGGGGGGCCGAACAATGAGCAGTTCTTC	CASSQYLSGGPNNEQFF
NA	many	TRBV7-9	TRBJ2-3	TGTGCCAGCAGCTGGACTCATAATATAGATACGCAGTATTTT	CASSWTHNIDTQYF
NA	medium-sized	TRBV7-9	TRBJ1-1	TGTGCCAGCAGCTCAGGACAAGGGACTGAAGCTTTCTTT	CASSSGQGTEAFF
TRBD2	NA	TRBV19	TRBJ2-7	TGTGCCAGTAGTATAAGAAGCGGGGGGACCTACGAGCAGTACTTC	CASSIRSGGTYEQYF
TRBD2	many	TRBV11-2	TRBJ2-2	TGTGCCAGCAGCTTAAGCGGGGGGGCCCGGGAGCTGTTTTTT	CASSLSGGARELFF
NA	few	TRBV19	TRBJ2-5	TGTGCCAGTAGTATAGGGAGGGGGGCCCTCCAAGAGACCCAGTACTTC	CASSIGRGALQETQYF
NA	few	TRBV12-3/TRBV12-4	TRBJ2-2	TGTGCCAGCAGTCCCACACCCGACAGCACCGGGGAGCTGTTTTTT	CASSPTPDSTGELFF
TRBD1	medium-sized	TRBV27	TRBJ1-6	TGTGCCAGCAGACCGACCCAGGGGGTAAATAATTCACCCCTCCACTTT	CASRPTQGVNNSPLHF
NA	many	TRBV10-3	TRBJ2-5	TGTGCCATCAAACCGACTAGCCAAGAGACCCAGTACTTC	CAIKPTSQETQYF
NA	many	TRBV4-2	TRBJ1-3	TGTGCCAGCAGCCAAGATAATGCCGGGAACACCATATATTTT	CASSQDNAGNTIYF
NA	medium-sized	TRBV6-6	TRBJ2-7	TGTGCCAGCAGTCTGACCCGTGTACTCGAGCAGTACTTC	CASSLTRVLEQYF
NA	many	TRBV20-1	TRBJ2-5	TGCAGTGCTAGACACCCGGCGGAGGTTGGGTACCAAGAGACCCAGTACTTC	CSARHPAEVGYQETQYF
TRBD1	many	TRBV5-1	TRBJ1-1	TGCGCCAGCAGCATTTCCGGGACAGGGCAAACTGAAGCTTTCTTT	CASSISGTGQTEAFF
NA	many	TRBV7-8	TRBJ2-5	TGTGCCAGCAAAAATGACGAAGGGGGATGGGAGACCCAGTACTTC	CASKNDEGGWETQYF
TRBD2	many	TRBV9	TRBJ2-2	TGTGCCAGCAGCCCCGGGACTAGCGGGGGGCGCCACACCGGGGAGCTGTTTTTT	CASSPGTSGGRHTGELFF
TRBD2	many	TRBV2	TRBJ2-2	TGTGCCAGCCTCCGGGGGGTGGCGTCCGGGGAGCTGTTTTTT	CASLRGVASGELFF
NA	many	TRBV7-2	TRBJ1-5	TGTGCCAGCAGCTTAGTTAGCAATCAGCCCCAGCATTTT	CASSLVSNQPQHF
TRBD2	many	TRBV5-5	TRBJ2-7	TGTGCCAGCAGCCCCCCAGGGACTAGCGGGGGGCCGCACTACGAGCAGTACTTC	CASSPPGTSGGPHYEQYF
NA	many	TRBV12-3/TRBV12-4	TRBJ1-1	TGTGCCAGCAGTATTCGCGGAGCAAACACTGAAGCTTTCTTT	CASSIRGANTEAFF
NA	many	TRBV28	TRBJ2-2	TGTGCCAGCAGCCTAACCCCAACCAAAACCGGGGAGCTGTTTTTT	CASSLTPTKTGELFF
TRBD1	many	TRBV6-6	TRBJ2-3	TGTGCCAGCAGGGACAGGGCAGGCACAGATACGCAGTATTTT	CASRDRAGTDTQYF
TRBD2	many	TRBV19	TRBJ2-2	TGTGCCAGTAGTCCCCGGGGAGCGGGGGACGGGGAGCTGTTTTTT	CASSPRGAGDGELFF
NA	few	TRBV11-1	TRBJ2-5	TGTGCCAGCAGCTTACGAGCCGCAACCAACCAAGAGACCCAGTACTTC	CASSLRAATNQETQYF
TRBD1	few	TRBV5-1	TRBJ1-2	TGCGCCAGCAGCTTGAAGGACAGGGGTGGAGACTATGGCTACACCTTC	CASSLKDRGGDYGYTF
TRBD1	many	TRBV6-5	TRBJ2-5	TGTGCCAGCAGCCCCCGGACAGGGGTTACAGAGACCCAGTACTTC	CASSPRTGVTETQYF
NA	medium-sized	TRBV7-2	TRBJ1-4	TGTGCCAGCAGCTTATACAGGCCGTCCCCTAATGAAAAACTGTTTTTT	CASSLYRPSPNEKLFF
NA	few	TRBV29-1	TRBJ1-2	TGCAGCGTCGTTTTGGCTAACTATGGCGACACCTTC	CSVVLANYGDTF